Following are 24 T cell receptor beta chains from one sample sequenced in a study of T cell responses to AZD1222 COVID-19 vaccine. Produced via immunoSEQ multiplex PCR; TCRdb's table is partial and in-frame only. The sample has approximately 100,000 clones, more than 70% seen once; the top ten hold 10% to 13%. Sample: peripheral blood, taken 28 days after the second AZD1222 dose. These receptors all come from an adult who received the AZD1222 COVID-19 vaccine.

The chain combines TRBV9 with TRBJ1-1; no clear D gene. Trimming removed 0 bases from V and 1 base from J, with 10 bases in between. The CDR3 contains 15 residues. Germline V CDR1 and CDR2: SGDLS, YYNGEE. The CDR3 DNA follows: TGTGCCAGCAGCGTAGGGTCGGATGGGAACACTGAAGCTTTCTTT. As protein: CASSVGSDGNTEAFF.

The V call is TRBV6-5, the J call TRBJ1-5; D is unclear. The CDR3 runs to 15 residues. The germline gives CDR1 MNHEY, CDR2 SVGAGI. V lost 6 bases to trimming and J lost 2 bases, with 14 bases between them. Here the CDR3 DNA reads TGTGCCAGCAGCAGAGACGCATCGGGCAATCAGCCCCAGCATTTT. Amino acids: CASSRDASGNQPQHF.

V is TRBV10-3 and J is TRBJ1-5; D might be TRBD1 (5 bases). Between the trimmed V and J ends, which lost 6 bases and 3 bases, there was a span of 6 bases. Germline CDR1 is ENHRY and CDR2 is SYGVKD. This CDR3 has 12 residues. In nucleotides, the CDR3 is TGTGCCATCAGGGGGGACAATCAGCCCCAGCATTTT. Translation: CAIRGDNQPQHF.

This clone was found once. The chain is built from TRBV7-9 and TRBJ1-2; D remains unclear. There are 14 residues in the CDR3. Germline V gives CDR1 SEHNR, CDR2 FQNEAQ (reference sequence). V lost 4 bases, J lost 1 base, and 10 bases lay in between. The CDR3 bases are TGTGCCAGCAGCTCCAGACGGGATAACTATGGCTACACCTTC. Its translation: CASSSRRDNYGYTF.

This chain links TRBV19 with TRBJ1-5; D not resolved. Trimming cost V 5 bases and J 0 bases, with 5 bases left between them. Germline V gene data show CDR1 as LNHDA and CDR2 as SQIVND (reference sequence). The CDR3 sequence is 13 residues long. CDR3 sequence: CASSADSNQPQHF. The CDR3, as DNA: TGTGCCAGTAGTGCCGATAGCAATCAGCCCCAGCATTTT.

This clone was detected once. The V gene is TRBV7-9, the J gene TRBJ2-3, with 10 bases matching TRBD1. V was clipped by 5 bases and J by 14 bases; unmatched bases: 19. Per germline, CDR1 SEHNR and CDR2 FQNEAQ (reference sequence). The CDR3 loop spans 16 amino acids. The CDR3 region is CASSPYAGPGTGVRYF. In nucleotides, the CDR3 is TGTGCCAGCAGCCCCTATGCCGGACCTGGGACAGGGGTTAGGTATTTT. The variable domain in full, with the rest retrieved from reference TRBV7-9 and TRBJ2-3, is DTGVSQNPRHKITKRGQNVTFRCDPISEHNRLYWYRQTLGQGPEFLTYFQNEAQLEKSRLLSDRFSAERPKGSFSTLEIQRTEQGDSAMYLCASSPYAGPGTGVRYFGPGTRLTVL.

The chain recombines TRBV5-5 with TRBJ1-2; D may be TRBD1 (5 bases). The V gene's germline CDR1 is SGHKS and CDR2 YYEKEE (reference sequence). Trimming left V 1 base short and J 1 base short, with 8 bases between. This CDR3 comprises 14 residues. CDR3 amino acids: CASSLTGHNYGYTF. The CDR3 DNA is TGTGCCAGCAGCTTGACAGGACATAACTATGGCTACACCTTC.

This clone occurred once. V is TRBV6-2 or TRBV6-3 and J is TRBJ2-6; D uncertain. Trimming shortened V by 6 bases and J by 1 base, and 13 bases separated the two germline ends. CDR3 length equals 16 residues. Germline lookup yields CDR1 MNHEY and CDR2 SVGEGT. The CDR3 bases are TGTGCCAGCAGCCCTGCCGTTCCTTCTGGGGCCAACGTCCTGACTTTC. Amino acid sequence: CASSPAVPSGANVLTF.

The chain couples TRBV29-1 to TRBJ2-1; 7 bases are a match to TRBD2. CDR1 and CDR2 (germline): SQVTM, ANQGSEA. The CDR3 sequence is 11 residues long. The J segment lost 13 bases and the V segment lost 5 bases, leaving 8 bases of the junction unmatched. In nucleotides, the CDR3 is TGCAGCGTTAGGGAGGGGCTCTCCCAGTTCTTC. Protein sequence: CSVREGLSQFF.

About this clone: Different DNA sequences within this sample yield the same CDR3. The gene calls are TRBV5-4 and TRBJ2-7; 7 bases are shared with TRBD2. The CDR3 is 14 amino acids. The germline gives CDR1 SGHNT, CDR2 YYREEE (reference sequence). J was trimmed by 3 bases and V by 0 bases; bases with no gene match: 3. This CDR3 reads CASSLEAGDYEQYF. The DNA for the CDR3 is TGTGCCAGCAGCTTGGAGGCGGGGGACTACGAGCAGTACTTC.

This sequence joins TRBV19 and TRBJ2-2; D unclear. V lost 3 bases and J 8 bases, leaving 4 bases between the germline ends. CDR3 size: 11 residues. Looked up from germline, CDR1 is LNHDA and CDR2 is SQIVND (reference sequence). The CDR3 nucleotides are TGTGCCAGTAGTATTGGGGGGGAGCTGTTTTTT. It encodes CASSIGGELFF.

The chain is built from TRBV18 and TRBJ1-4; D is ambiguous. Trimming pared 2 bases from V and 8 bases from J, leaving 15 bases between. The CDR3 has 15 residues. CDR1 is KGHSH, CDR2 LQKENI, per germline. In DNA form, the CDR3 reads TGTGCCAGCTCACCAAGGTCCGCGGCTGGGGAAAAACTGTTTTTT. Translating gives CASSPRSAAGEKLFF.

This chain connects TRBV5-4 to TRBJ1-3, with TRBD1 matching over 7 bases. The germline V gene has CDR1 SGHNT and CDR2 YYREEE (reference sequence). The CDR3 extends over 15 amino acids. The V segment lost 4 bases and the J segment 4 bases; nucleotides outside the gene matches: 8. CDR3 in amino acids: CASSANRGRGNTIYF. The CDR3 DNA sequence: TGTGCCAGCAGCGCTAACAGGGGAAGGGGAAACACCATATATTTT.

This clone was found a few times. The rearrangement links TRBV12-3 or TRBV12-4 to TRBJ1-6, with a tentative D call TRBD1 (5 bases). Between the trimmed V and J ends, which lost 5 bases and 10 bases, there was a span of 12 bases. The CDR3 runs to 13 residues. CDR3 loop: CASSRPGISPLHF. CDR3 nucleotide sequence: TGTGCCAGCAGTAGACCAGGGATCTCACCCCTCCACTTT.

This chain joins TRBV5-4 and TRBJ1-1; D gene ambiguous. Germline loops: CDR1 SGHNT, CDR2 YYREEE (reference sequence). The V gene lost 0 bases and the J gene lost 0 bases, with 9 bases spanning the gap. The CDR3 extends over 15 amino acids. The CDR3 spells CASSLDRVMNTEAFF. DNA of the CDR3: TGTGCCAGCAGCTTGGACCGCGTCATGAACACTGAAGCTTTCTTT.

CDR3 region: CASSEVGTVYEQYF. CDR3 coding DNA: TGTGCCAGCAGTGAAGTAGGGACAGTGTACGAGCAGTACTTC. The V gene is TRBV2, the J gene TRBJ2-7; 7 nucleotides line up with TRBD1. Germline V gene data show CDR1 as SNHLY and CDR2 as FYNNEI. CDR3 length: 14 residues. Trimming took 1 base from V and 4 from J; bases not matched to a gene: 4.

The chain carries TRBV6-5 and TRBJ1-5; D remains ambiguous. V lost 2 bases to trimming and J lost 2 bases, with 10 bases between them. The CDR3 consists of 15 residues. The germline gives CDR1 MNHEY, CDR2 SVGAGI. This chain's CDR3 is CASSYADGGNQPQHF. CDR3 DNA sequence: TGTGCCAGCAGTTACGCTGACGGGGGCAATCAGCCCCAGCATTTT.

This CDR3 is CASSLTGEGAGYGYTF. The DNA of the CDR3 is TGTGCCAGCAGCTTAACAGGGGAGGGGGCCGGCTATGGCTACACCTTC. The V call is TRBV7-9, the J call TRBJ1-2; 7 nucleotides align to TRBD1. V lost 2 bases, J lost 4 bases, and 10 bases stayed unmatched. The CDR3 is 16 residues long. Germline V gives CDR1 SEHNR, CDR2 FQNEAQ (reference sequence).

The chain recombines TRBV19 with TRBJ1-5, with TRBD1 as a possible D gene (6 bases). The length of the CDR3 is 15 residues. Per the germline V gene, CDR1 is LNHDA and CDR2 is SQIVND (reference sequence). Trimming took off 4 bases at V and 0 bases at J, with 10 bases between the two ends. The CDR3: CASSKYRDSNQPQHF. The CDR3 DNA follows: TGTGCCAGTAGTAAGTACAGGGATAGCAATCAGCCCCAGCATTTT.

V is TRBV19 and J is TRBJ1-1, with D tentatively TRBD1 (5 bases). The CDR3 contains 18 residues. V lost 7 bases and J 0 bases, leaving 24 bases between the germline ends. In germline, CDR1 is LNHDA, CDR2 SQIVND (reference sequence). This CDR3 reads CASTIAPGRGLMNTEAFF. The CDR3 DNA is TGTGCCAGTACCATCGCCCCCGGGCGGGGCCTAATGAACACTGAAGCTTTCTTT.

The CDR3 region has the DNA TGTGCCAGCTCACCGGGTCCCTCTAACTATGGCTACACCTTC. It encodes CASSPGPSNYGYTF. The chain combines TRBV18 with TRBJ1-2, with no clear D. The V end was cut by 3 bases, the J end by 0 bases, with 8 bases between. The length of the CDR3 is 14 residues. Germline CDR1 KGHSH, CDR2 LQKENI.

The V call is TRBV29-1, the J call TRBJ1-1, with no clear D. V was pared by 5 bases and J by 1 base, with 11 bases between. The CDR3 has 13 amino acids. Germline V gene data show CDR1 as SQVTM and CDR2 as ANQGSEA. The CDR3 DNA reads TGCAGCGTTCTGCAGCCTGCGAACACTGAAGCTTTCTTT. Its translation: CSVLQPANTEAFF.

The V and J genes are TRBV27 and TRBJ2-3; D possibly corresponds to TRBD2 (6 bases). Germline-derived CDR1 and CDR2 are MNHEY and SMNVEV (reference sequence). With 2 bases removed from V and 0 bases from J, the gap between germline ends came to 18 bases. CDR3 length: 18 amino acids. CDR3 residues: CASSLAGPALYSTDTQYF. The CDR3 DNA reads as TGTGCCAGCAGTTTAGCGGGGCCAGCCCTCTATAGCACAGATACGCAGTATTTT.

The CDR3 reads CASSRDRRQPQHF. CDR3 DNA sequence: TGTGCCAGCAGTCGCGACAGGCGCCAGCCCCAGCATTTT. This chain connects TRBV6-5 to TRBJ1-5, with D possibly TRBD1 on 6 matching bases. This CDR3 contains 13 residues. CDR1 MNHEY and CDR2 SVGAGI come from the germline V gene. Trimming took off 5 bases at V and 7 bases at J, with 12 bases between the two ends.